This TCR beta chain was documented in a study of shared clonotypes between healthy human individuals. Repertoires were generated with immunoSEQ multiplex PCR, while TCRdb's copy carries only in-frame clones and drops some. The table records about 2 million clones, about 95% of them present only once. The V end was cut by 3 bases, the J end by 1 base, with 14 bases between. CDR1 and CDR2 from the germline V gene are SGHNT and YYREEE (reference sequence). This CDR3 is built from 15 residues. CD45RO negativity and positive selection for CCR7 defined naive CD8 cells, a population that excluded terminally differentiated effector memory CD45RA+ cells.

Specimen: naive CD8+ T cells sorted from blood. This clonotype originated in a man between 18 and 35 years old in good health. This chain uses TRBV5-4 with TRBJ2-7; D is tentatively TRBD1 or TRBD2 (6 bases each). CDR3 loop: CASSWAGGESYEQYF. Written as DNA, the CDR3 is TGTGCCAGCAGCTGGGCCGGGGGCGAATCCTACGAGCAGTACTTC.